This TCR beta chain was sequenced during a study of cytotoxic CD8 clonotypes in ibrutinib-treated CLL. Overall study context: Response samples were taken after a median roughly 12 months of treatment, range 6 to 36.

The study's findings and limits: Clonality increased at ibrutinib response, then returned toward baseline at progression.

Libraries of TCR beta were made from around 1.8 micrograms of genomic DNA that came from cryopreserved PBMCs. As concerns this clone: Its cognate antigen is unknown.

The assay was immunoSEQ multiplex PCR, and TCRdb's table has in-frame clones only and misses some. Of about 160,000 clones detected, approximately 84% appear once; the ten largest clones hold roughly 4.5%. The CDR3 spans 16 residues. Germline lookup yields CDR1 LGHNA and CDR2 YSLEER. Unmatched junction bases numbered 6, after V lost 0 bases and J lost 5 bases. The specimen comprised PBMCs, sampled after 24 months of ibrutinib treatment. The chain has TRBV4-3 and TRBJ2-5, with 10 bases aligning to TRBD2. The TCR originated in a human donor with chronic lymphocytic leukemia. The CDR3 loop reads CASSQDWLAGEETQYF. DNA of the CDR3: TGCGCCAGCAGCCAAGATTGGCTAGCGGGAGAGGAGACCCAGTACTTC.